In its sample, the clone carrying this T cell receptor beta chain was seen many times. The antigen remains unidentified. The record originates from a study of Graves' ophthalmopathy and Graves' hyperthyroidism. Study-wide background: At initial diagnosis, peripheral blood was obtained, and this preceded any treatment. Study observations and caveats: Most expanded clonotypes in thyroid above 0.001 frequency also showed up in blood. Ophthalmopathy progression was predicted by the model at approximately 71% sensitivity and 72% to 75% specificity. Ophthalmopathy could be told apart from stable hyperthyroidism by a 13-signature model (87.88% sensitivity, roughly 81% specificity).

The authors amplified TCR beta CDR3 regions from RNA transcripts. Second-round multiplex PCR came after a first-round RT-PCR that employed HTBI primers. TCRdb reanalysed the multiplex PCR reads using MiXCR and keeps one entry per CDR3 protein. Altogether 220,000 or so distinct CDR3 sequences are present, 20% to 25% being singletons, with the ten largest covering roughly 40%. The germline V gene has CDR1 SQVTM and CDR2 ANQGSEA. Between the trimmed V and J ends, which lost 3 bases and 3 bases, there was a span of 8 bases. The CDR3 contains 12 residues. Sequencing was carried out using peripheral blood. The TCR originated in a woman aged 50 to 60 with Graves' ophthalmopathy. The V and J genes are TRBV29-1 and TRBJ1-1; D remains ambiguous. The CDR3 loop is CSVEAVDTEAFF. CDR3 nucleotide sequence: TGCAGCGTTGAGGCGGTTGACACTGAAGCTTTCTTT.